This T cell receptor beta chain was sequenced in a study of cytotoxic CD8 clonotypes in ibrutinib-treated CLL. General study findings and limits: Samples were collected at differing times from sustained-remission and progressing patients.

The junction had 18 bases not matched to a gene; V was cut back by 8 bases and J by 4 bases. This CDR3 comprises 17 residues. Germline V gene data show CDR1 as SNHLY and CDR2 as FYNNEI. As concerns this clone: Antigen unknown.

Investigators sought sequencing depths of between 1 in 200,000 and 1 in 1 million T cells. The repertoire was sequenced with immunoSEQ multiplex PCR; TCRdb's copy has only in-frame clones and lacks some. The table has approximately 340,000 clones, roughly 70% seen once. The chain employs TRBV2 and TRBJ1-1, with 8 bases fitting TRBD1. The receptor's source is a human donor with chronic lymphocytic leukemia. Here the sequenced sample was PBMCs, taken after 36 months of ibrutinib treatment. The CDR3 protein is CASLFSDRGTLTTEAFF. The CDR3 bases are TGTGCCAGCTTGTTTTCTGACAGGGGCACTCTGACCACTGAAGCTTTCTTT.